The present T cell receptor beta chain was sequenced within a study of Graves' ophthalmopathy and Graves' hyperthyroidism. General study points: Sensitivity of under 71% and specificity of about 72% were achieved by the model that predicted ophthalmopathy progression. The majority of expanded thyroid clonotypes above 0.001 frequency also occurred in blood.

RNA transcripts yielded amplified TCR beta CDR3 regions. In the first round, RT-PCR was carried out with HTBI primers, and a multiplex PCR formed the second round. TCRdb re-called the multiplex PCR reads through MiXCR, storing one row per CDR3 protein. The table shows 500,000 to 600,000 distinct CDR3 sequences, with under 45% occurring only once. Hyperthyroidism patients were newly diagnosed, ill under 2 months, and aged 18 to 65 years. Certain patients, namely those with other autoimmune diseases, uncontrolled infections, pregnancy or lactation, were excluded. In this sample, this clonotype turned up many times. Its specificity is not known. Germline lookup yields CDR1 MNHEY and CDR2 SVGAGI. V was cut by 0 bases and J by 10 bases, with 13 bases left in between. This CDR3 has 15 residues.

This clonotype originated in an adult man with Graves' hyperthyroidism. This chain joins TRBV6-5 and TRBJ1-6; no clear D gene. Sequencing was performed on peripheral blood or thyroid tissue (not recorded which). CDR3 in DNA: TGTGCCAGCAGTTACTCCGTCGCCCTTGGCTCACCCCTCCACTTT. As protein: CASSYSVALGSPLHF.